Below, one T cell receptor beta chain is given with its context. The study ran its PCR with 60 Vbeta and 13 Jbeta primers. The assay was immunoSEQ multiplex PCR, and TCRdb's table has in-frame clones only and misses some. The sample has approximately 160,000 clones; 82% are singletons. In germline, CDR1 is SGHNT, CDR2 YYREEE (reference sequence). The CDR3 length is 14 residues. V lost 2 bases to trimming and J lost 4 bases, with 12 bases between them. This sample stems from a study of cytomegalovirus exposure and HLA in healthy donors. This TCR derives from a girl aged 2 to 9 in good health and CMV-seropositive. The chain uses TRBV5-4 and TRBJ1-2; possibly TRBD1 for D (6 bases). The sequencing input was PBMCs. The CDR3 region has the DNA TGTGCCAGCAGCTTAGAACAGGGAACCTATGGCTACACCTTC. Translating it yields CASSLEQGTYGYTF.